The 26 T cell receptor beta chains listed next were all sequenced from one sample in a study of blood T cell repertoires in COVID-19. Sequencing used immunoSEQ multiplex PCR; TCRdb keeps in-frame clones, though not all of them. The sample holds just over 250,000 clones, about 90% seen once. The sample was peripheral blood. These receptor sequences come from a person under 35 with COVID-19, enrolled during active disease.

V usage is TRBV6-5 and J usage is TRBJ1-5; the D is unclear. The CDR3 consists of 15 residues. Germline CDR1 reads MNHEY; CDR2 reads SVGAGI. The ends were cut back, 2 bases at V and 1 base at J, with 9 bases in the middle. The CDR3 nucleotides read TGTGCCAGCAGTTACGTGGGCGGGAGCAATCAGCCCCAGCATTTT. This encodes CASSYVGGSNQPQHF.

The genes are TRBV2 and TRBJ1-6, with no clear D. The CDR3 spans 17 residues. Germline assignment: CDR1 SNHLY and CDR2 FYNNEI. V lost 8 bases, J lost 6 bases, and 23 bases lay in between. The CDR3 region has the DNA TGTGCCAGCTTGTCGCCCGCAGCGATAGCTTTTAATTCACCCCTCCACTTT. It encodes CASLSPAAIAFNSPLHF.

The chain employs TRBV9 and TRBJ2-3, with 7 bases matching TRBD2. Trimming cost V 4 bases and J 2 bases; bases outside gene matches: 4. This CDR3 is 14 amino acids long. Germline V gene lookup returns CDR1 SGDLS and CDR2 YYNGEE. The CDR3 nucleotides are TGTGCCAGCAGCCGGGGGGAGTTCACAGATACGCAGTATTTT. As protein: CASSRGEFTDTQYF.

V and J are TRBV6-1 and TRBJ1-2, with 11 bases identical to TRBD1. Germline V gene data show CDR1 as MNHNS and CDR2 as SASEGT. V lost 3 bases, J lost 7 bases, and 7 bases stayed unmatched. The CDR3 contains 15 residues. This CDR3 reads CASSEEGQGASGYTF. CDR3 sequence (DNA): TGTGCCAGCAGTGAGGAAGGACAGGGGGCGTCTGGCTACACCTTC.

This sequence joins TRBV6-2 or TRBV6-3 and TRBJ2-7, with 12 positions matching TRBD2. V shed 5 bases and J 3 bases; nucleotides not matched to a gene: 20. The CDR3 has 20 residues. Germline V gene sequence: CDR1 MNHEY, CDR2 SVGEGT. The CDR3 spells CASSTSSFGELAGGRYEQYF. The CDR3 region has the DNA TGTGCCAGCAGTACCTCCTCTTTTGGGGAGCTAGCGGGAGGGCGCTACGAGCAGTACTTC.

The chain carries TRBV19 and TRBJ1-1; possible D gene TRBD1, 6 bases. The CDR3 loop spans 15 amino acids. V was cut by 3 bases and J by 1 base, with 12 bases left in between. Germline V lookup: CDR1 LNHDA, CDR2 SQIVND (reference sequence). The CDR3 DNA reads as TGTGCCAGTAGTATTCGGGAGGGACAGAACACTGAAGCTTTCTTT. Translated: CASSIREGQNTEAFF.

In its sample, this clone was seen once. The J gene is TRBJ2-7, the V gene TRBV6-2 or TRBV6-3; no firm D call. The CDR3 spans 16 residues. The ends were cut back, 2 bases at V and 3 bases at J, with 17 bases in the middle. The germline V gene encodes CDR1 MNHEY and CDR2 SVGEGT. The CDR3 coding sequence is TGTGCCAGCAGTTACGGCCTCCCAGAGGTTAGCTACGAGCAGTACTTC. This translates into CASSYGLPEVSYEQYF.

The chain combines TRBV5-1 with TRBJ2-3, with TRBD1 matching 12 bases. Trimming removed 3 bases from V and 6 bases from J; junction bases left unmatched: 5. Looked up from germline, CDR1 is SGHRS and CDR2 is YFSETQ. The CDR3 extends over 15 amino acids. The CDR3 region is CASSWGTGGRDTQYF. The DNA for the CDR3 is TGCGCCAGCAGCTGGGGGACAGGGGGCAGGGATACGCAGTATTTT. Variable domain in full (rest from reference TRBV5-1 and TRBJ2-3): KAGVTQTPRYLIKTRGQQVTLSCSPISGHRSVSWYQQTPGQGLQFLFEYFSETQRNKGNFPGRFSGRQFSNSRSEMNVSTLELGDSALYLCASSWGTGGRDTQYFGPGTRLTVL.

The chain has TRBV29-1 and TRBJ1-2; 11 bases line up with TRBD1. J lost 5 bases, V lost 7 bases, and 6 bases had no gene match. Germline V CDR1 and CDR2: SQVTM, ANQGSEA. The CDR3 is 13 residues long. The CDR3 here is CSGGGQGEYGYTF. The CDR3, as DNA: TGCAGCGGTGGGGGACAGGGGGAATATGGCTACACCTTC.

The chain combines TRBV4-1 with TRBJ2-3, with 8 positions matching TRBD1. Germline lookup yields CDR1 MGHRA and CDR2 YSYEKL. Trimming removed 2 bases from V and 0 bases from J; junction bases left unmatched: 4. The CDR3 runs to 16 residues. The CDR3 is CASSQNRQGSTDTQYF. The CDR3 coding sequence is TGCGCCAGCAGCCAAAACCGACAGGGGAGCACAGATACGCAGTATTTT.

With respect to this clone: This sample also contains other DNA sequences that code for the same CDR3. The gene calls are TRBV6-5 and TRBJ1-1, with no clear D. Deletions cut 5 bases from V and 5 bases from J, with 12 bases between. Germline lookup yields CDR1 MNHEY and CDR2 SVGAGI. There are 13 residues in the CDR3. The CDR3 protein is CASSPTGRTEAFF. The CDR3 bases are TGTGCCAGCAGTCCCACCGGGAGGACTGAAGCTTTCTTT.

The chain recombines TRBV21-1 with TRBJ1-1; the table assigns TRBD1, which was not confirmed against the DNA. TRBV21-1 is a known pseudogene. The CDR3 has 16 residues. CDR3 coding DNA: TGTGCCAGCAGCTTTGACCCGCCAGGGGGGCAGACTGAAGCTTTCTTT. This sequence encodes CASSFDPPGGQTEAFF.

This chain uses TRBV10-3 with TRBJ1-1; TRBD1 might be the D (6 bases). CDR1 is ENHRY, CDR2 SYGVKD, per germline. The length of the CDR3 is 13 residues. Trimming removed 6 bases from V and 1 base from J, with 9 bases in between. CDR3 residues: CAIRQTGNTEAFF. Here the CDR3 DNA reads TGTGCCATCAGGCAGACAGGGAACACTGAAGCTTTCTTT.

The chain uses TRBV27 and TRBJ2-2; 9 nucleotides align to TRBD1. This CDR3 is built from 16 residues. Germline V CDR1 and CDR2: MNHEY, SMNVEV (reference sequence). V lost 5 bases, J lost 7 bases, and 11 bases stayed unmatched. The CDR3 coding sequence is TGTGCCAGCAGTCCGAACTACGGGACAGGGAGCGGGGAGCTGTTTTTT. This encodes CASSPNYGTGSGELFF.

The gene calls are TRBV10-2 and TRBJ1-2; D is ambiguous. Germline V gives CDR1 WSHSY, CDR2 SAAADI. Trimming pared 8 bases from V and 3 bases from J, leaving 10 bases between. The CDR3 consists of 12 residues. CDR3: CASSRDDYGYTF. In DNA, the CDR3 is TGCGCCAGCTCCCGAGATGACTATGGCTACACCTTC.

The chain carries TRBV6-5 and TRBJ1-3; no clear D. Germline-derived CDR1 and CDR2 are MNHEY and SVGAGI. V gave up 3 bases and J gave up 1 base, with 10 bases separating them. CDR3 size: 15 residues. The CDR3, as DNA: TGTGCCAGCAGTTATGGAGGGCCTTCTGGAAACACCATATATTTT. It is translated as CASSYGGPSGNTIYF.

This clone has just one count. This chain joins TRBV3-1 (or the pseudogene TRBV3-2) and TRBJ2-5; 8 bases map to TRBD2. V lost 8 bases, J lost 1 base, and 18 bases stayed unmatched. Germline V gene data show CDR1 as LGHDT and CDR2 as YNNKEL (reference sequence). This CDR3 comprises 18 residues. CDR3 loop: CASADAGPSGFRQETQYF. CDR3 bases: TGTGCCAGCGCCGACGCTGGGCCTAGCGGGTTCCGCCAAGAGACCCAGTACTTC.

The chain employs TRBV27 and TRBJ1-1; D might be TRBD1 (6 bases). CDR3 length equals 15 residues. The germline V gene has CDR1 MNHEY and CDR2 SMNVEV (reference sequence). V lost 6 bases and J 4 bases, leaving 18 bases between the germline ends. The CDR3 DNA sequence: TGTGCCAGCAGCTCTTCGGCAGGGGAGATCACTGAAGCTTTCTTT. It is translated as CASSSSAGEITEAFF.

The rearrangement uses TRBV10-3 and TRBJ2-3; possibly TRBD2 for D (5 bases). CDR1 and CDR2 from the germline V gene are ENHRY and SYGVKD. The CDR3 loop spans 14 amino acids. Trimming stripped 4 bases from V and 0 bases from J, with 8 bases between. The CDR3 DNA is TGTGCCATCAGTGGGAGGCCGAGCACAGATACGCAGTATTTT. The encoded protein is CAISGRPSTDTQYF.

The CDR3 is CASSLGPTYEQYF. As DNA, the CDR3 is TGTGCCAGCAGCTTGGGCCCTACCTACGAGCAGTACTTC. The chain has TRBV5-6 and TRBJ2-7; D unclear. Germline-derived CDR1 and CDR2 are SGHDT and YYEEEE. The CDR3 covers 13 residues. Trimming removed 0 bases from V and 2 bases from J, with 6 bases in between.

The V call is TRBV28, the J call TRBJ2-1; 9 bases map to TRBD2. The CDR3 runs 16 residues. Trimming took 1 base from V and 7 from J; bases not matched to a gene: 8. The germline gives CDR1 MDHEN, CDR2 SYDVKM. CDR3 amino acids: CASSLLGSGRDNEQFF. For the CDR3, the DNA is TGTGCCAGCAGTTTATTAGGTAGCGGGAGAGATAATGAGCAGTTCTTC. Full variable domain (remainder filled in from reference TRBV28 and TRBJ2-1): DVKVTQSSRYLVKRTGEKVFLECVQDMDHENMFWYRQDPGLGLRLIYFSYDVKMKEKGDIPEGYSVSREKKERFSLILESASTNQTSMYLCASSLLGSGRDNEQFFGPGTRLTVL.

The V gene is TRBV9, the J gene TRBJ2-4, with D tentatively TRBD2 (6 bases). V was cut by 3 bases and J by 11 bases, with 21 bases left in between. This CDR3 region has 15 residues. Germline V gives CDR1 SGDLS, CDR2 YYNGEE. The CDR3: CASSAEPGLQSFQYF. In nucleotides, the CDR3 is TGTGCCAGCAGCGCAGAGCCGGGACTGCAATCGTTTCAGTACTTC.

The chain is built from TRBV5-1 and TRBJ1-5; 9 nucleotides match TRBD1. CDR1 and CDR2 from the germline V gene are SGHRS and YFSETQ. The CDR3 length is 15 residues. With V trimmed by 4 bases and J by 1 base, 3 bases remained unmatched. CDR3 DNA sequence: TGCGCCAGCAGCGTACAGGGGGCGAGCAATCAGCCCCAGCATTTT. Encoded protein: CASSVQGASNQPQHF.

This clone was observed a few times. The genes are TRBV7-2 and TRBJ1-6; 8 nucleotides line up with TRBD1. The junction had 7 bases not matched to a gene; V was cut back by 8 bases and J by 7 bases. Germline V gene data show CDR1 as SGHTA and CDR2 as FQGNSA. The CDR3 is 14 amino acids. Here the CDR3 reads CASCDRGLNSPLHF. The CDR3 coding sequence is TGTGCCAGCTGCGACAGGGGATTGAATTCACCCCTCCACTTT.

The chain carries TRBV11-2 and TRBJ1-1; D remains ambiguous. CDR1 is SGHAT and CDR2 is FQNNGV in the germline V gene. The CDR3 contains 15 residues. With 3 bases removed from V and 0 bases from J, the gap between germline ends came to 11 bases. The CDR3 nucleotides read TGTGCCAGCAGCTTCGAGGGCGGATTGAACACTGAAGCTTTCTTT. Translated: CASSFEGGLNTEAFF.

This chain links TRBV5-6 with TRBJ2-5; possibly TRBD2 for D (5 bases). Between the trimmed V and J ends, which lost 0 bases and 4 bases, there was a span of 10 bases. This CDR3 is 14 amino acids long. Germline lookup yields CDR1 SGHDT and CDR2 YYEEEE. In DNA form, the CDR3 reads TGTGCCAGCAGCTTGGGCTTTGGAGGAGAGACCCAGTACTTC. It encodes CASSLGFGGETQYF.